One sample yielded the 2 T cell receptor beta chains listed below, sequenced in a study of blood T cell repertoires in COVID-19. Method: immunoSEQ multiplex PCR; TCRdb's copy keeps in-frame clones and lacks some. The repertoire consists of 150,000 to 200,000 clones, with roughly 91% occurring once and the leading ten covering 2% to 2.5%. Specimen: peripheral blood. Receptors originate from a man in his forties or fifties who had recovered from COVID-19.

The V call is TRBV6-5, the J call TRBJ1-2, with TRBD1 identical over 8 bases. Losses at the gene ends were 7 bases for V and 2 bases for J; bases not matched to a gene: 6. There are 14 residues in the CDR3. CDR1 and CDR2 (germline): MNHEY, SVGAGI. This chain's CDR3 is CASTGQGANYGYTF. The CDR3 DNA reads as TGTGCCAGCACAGGACAGGGTGCCAACTATGGCTACACCTTC.

This chain links TRBV5-4 with TRBJ1-5; TRBD1 might be the D (6 bases). The CDR3 contains 15 residues. V lost 4 bases and J 5 bases, leaving 16 bases between the germline ends. Germline CDR1 is SGHNT and CDR2 is YYREEE (reference sequence). CDR3 sequence reads: CASSTAGGADQPQHF. CDR3 in DNA: TGTGCCAGCAGCACGGCGGGGGGGGCGGATCAGCCCCAGCATTTT.